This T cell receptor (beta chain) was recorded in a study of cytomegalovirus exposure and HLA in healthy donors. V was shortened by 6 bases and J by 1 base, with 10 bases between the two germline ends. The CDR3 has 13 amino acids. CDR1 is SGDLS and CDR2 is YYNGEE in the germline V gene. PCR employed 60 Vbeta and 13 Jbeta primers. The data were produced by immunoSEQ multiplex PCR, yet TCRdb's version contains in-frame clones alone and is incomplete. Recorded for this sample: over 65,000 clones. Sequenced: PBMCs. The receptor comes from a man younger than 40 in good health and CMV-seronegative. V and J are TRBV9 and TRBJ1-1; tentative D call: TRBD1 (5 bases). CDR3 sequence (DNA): TGTGCCAGCATGGGGGGGGAGAACACTGAAGCTTTCTTT. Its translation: CASMGGENTEAFF.